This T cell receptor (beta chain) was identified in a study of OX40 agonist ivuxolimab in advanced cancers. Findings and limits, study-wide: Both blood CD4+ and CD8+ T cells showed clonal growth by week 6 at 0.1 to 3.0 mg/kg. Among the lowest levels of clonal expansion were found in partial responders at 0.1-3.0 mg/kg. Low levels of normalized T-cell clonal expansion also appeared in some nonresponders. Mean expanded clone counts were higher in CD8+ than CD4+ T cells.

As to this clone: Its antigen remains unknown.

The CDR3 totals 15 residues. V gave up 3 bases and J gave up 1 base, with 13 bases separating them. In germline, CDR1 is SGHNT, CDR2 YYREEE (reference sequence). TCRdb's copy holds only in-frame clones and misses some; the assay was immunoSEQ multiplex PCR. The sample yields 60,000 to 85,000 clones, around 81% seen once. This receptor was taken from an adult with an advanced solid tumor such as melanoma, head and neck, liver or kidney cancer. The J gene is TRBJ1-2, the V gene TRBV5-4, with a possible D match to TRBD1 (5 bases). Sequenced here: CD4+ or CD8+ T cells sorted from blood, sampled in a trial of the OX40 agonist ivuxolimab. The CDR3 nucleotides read TGTGCCAGCAGCTCCACAAGACAGATTAACTATGGCTACACCTTC. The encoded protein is CASSSTRQINYGYTF.